This TCR beta chain is from a study of CD8 T cells in Susac syndrome. This CDR3 is built from 13 residues. The germline V and J ends were trimmed by 7 bases and 2 bases, with 11 bases remaining between them. Germline assignment: CDR1 MNHEY and CDR2 SVGEGT. Stable or active relapsing-remitting multiple sclerosis, untreated and meeting revised McDonald criteria, defined the controls. FACS enriched CD8+ TEMRA cells, while bulk CD8+ and CD4+ were negatively isolated. When the RNA was reverse transcribed, random hexamers were used with an input of roughly 0.45 to 1 ug. TCR beta CDR3 was amplified by immunoSEQ covering 54 Vbeta and 13 Jbeta. TCRdb passed the immunoSEQ multiplex PCR reads through MiXCR, listing each CDR3 protein once. The sample contains a few hundred thousand distinct CDR3 sequences, about 91% of which appear only once.

The TCR originated in a human donor with multiple sclerosis. The chain recombines TRBV6-2 or TRBV6-3 with TRBJ1-1; D not resolved. Sequencing used CD8+ T cells from PBMCs. For the CDR3, the DNA is TGTGCCAGCACACAGTATCGAAACACTGAAGCTTTCTTT. Translated: CASTQYRNTEAFF.